A selection of T cell receptor beta chains follows, all from one sample in a study of blood T cell repertoires in COVID-19. TCRdb's copy holds only in-frame clones and misses some; the assay was immunoSEQ multiplex PCR. The table includes 100,000 to 150,000 clones, roughly 80% detected once. The sequenced material came from peripheral blood. These receptors came from a woman of 80 years or more with acute or convalescent COVID-19. The CDR3 runs from the conserved cysteine through the conserved F or W. The D gene is left open where the match is weak. Size is stated for part of the rows, as once, few or many counts, or as a class when the clone is expanded.

J gene | D gene | clone size | V gene | CDR3 DNA | CDR3 protein
TRBJ1-5 | NA | NA | TRBV30 | TGTGCCTGGAGTGCAGGGGATCCCAATCAGCCCCAGCATTTT | CAWSAGDPNQPQHF
TRBJ2-3 | NA | NA | TRBV6-2/TRBV6-3 | TGTGCCAGCAGTTACGGCTCAGATACGCAGTATTTT | CASSYGSDTQYF
TRBJ1-5 | TRBD1 | few | TRBV5-1 | TGCGCCAGCAGCCCCTGGACAGGGGAAAATCAGCCCCAGCATTTT | CASSPWTGENQPQHF
TRBJ2-1 | NA | NA | TRBV29-1 | TGCAGCGTTGTACGAGGGTTACACAATGAGCAGTTCTTC | CSVVRGLHNEQFF
TRBJ2-1 | NA | NA | TRBV7-8 | TGTGCCAGCAGCATCCGACAGAAAACCTACAATGAGCAGTTCTTC | CASSIRQKTYNEQFF
TRBJ1-1 | NA | few | TRBV5-1 | TGCGCCAGCAGCCGAGACGGACAGAACACTGAAGCTTTCTTT | CASSRDGQNTEAFF
TRBJ2-5 | TRBD2 | few | TRBV9 | TGTGCCAGCAGCGTAGGCCTAGCGGGAGGGCGCCAAGAGACCCAGTACTTC | CASSVGLAGGRQETQYF
TRBJ1-1 | NA | NA | TRBV5-1 | TGCGCCAGCAGACGGTCCTCATCGGGAACTGAAGCTTTCTTT | CASRRSSSGTEAFF
TRBJ2-5 | TRBD2 | NA | TRBV7-9 | TGTGCCAGCAACCGGGGGGGTGGTAGCGAGACCCAGTACTTC | CASNRGGGSETQYF
TRBJ1-1 | NA | NA | TRBV6-2/TRBV6-3 | TGTGCCAGCAGTAGGGCATCGGGGGTCTTAACTGAAGCTTTCTTT | CASSRASGVLTEAFF
TRBJ1-2 | NA | NA | TRBV3-1/TRBV3-2 | TGTGCCAGCAGCCAAGGTAGATACCTGTATGGCTACACCTTC | CASSQGRYLYGYTF
TRBJ1-3 | NA | NA | TRBV18 | TGTGCCAGCTCACAACAGAACTCTGGAAACACCATATATTTT | CASSQQNSGNTIYF
TRBJ1-5 | NA | NA | TRBV7-2 | TGTGCCAGCAGCTTGGCGGGGATTAGCAATCAGCCCCAGCATTTT | CASSLAGISNQPQHF
TRBJ2-5 | NA | NA | TRBV10-3 | TGTGCCATCAGAGACAGTATCCAAGAGACCCAGTACTTC | CAIRDSIQETQYF
TRBJ1-6 | TRBD1 | NA | TRBV6-5 | TGTGCCAGCAGCCTAGACAGGGGTAATTCACCCCTCCACTTT | CASSLDRGNSPLHF
TRBJ1-2 | TRBD1 | NA | TRBV7-2 | TGTGCCAGCAGCGGACAGGGCGGCTATGGCTACACCTTC | CASSGQGGYGYTF
TRBJ2-7 | TRBD1 | NA | TRBV7-9 | TGTGCCAGCAGGGGAGGACAGGGCTACGAGCAGTACTTC | CASRGGQGYEQYF
TRBJ2-2 | NA | NA | TRBV5-4 | TGTGCCAGCAGGACCGTGGGGGGATCCGGGGAGCTGTTTTTT | CASRTVGGSGELFF
TRBJ2-1 | TRBD1 | NA | TRBV18 | TGTGCCAGCTCGGTTCAGGGGGCAAGTGGGAATGAGCAGTTCTTC | CASSVQGASGNEQFF
TRBJ2-1 | NA | once | TRBV12-2 | TGTGCAAGTCGCTCGGCCGAGGCCGATGAGCAGTTCTTC | CASRSAEADEQFF
TRBJ2-7 | NA | once | TRBV6-2/TRBV6-3 | TGTGCCAGCAGTTATGGAGACCTGAGTTACGAGCAGTACTTC | CASSYGDLSYEQYF